Listed below are T cell receptor beta chains from one sample, sequenced in a study of blood T cell repertoires in COVID-19. Some clones are missing from TCRdb's copy, which holds only in-frame ones; the method was immunoSEQ multiplex PCR. The table lists 200,000 to 250,000 clones, around 82% of them singletons. The material sequenced was peripheral blood. The receptors come from an older woman with acute or convalescent COVID-19. Both conserved end residues are part of each CDR3. D genes are given only for firm matches. Some rows mark clone size as missing; the rest say once, few, many or name a class of expanded clone.

v_call: TRBV25-1; clone_size: NA; j_call: TRBJ1-6; d_call: TRBD1; cdr3_nt: TGTGCCAGCGGCCCGGGACAGTATAATTCACCCCTCCACTTT; cdr3_aa: CASGPGQYNSPLHF
v_call: TRBV2; clone_size: NA; j_call: TRBJ2-1; d_call: NA; cdr3_nt: TGTGCCACGGAGGCCCCGGCGAGCAATGAGCAGTTCTTC; cdr3_aa: CATEAPASNEQFF
v_call: TRBV9; clone_size: NA; j_call: TRBJ1-1; d_call: NA; cdr3_nt: TGTGCCAGCAGCCCAGAAGGGGCAGTGAACACTGAAGCTTTCTTT; cdr3_aa: CASSPEGAVNTEAFF
v_call: TRBV11-2; clone_size: NA; j_call: TRBJ1-1; d_call: NA; cdr3_nt: TGTGCCAGCAGCTTAGGCGGTATTGGCACTGAAGCTTTCTTT; cdr3_aa: CASSLGGIGTEAFF
v_call: TRBV11-2; clone_size: NA; j_call: TRBJ2-1; d_call: NA; cdr3_nt: TGTGCCAGCAGCGGCGCGGCGGGGAGCTCCTACAATGAGCAGTTCTTC; cdr3_aa: CASSGAAGSSYNEQFF
v_call: TRBV25-1; clone_size: NA; j_call: TRBJ2-7; d_call: NA; cdr3_nt: TGTGCCAGCAGTGAATCCCAACTGCCGGAGCAGTACTTC; cdr3_aa: CASSESQLPEQYF
v_call: TRBV6-6; clone_size: many; j_call: TRBJ2-2; d_call: NA; cdr3_nt: TGTGCCACTTATACCGGGGAGCTGTTTTTT; cdr3_aa: CATYTGELFF
v_call: TRBV27; clone_size: NA; j_call: TRBJ2-3; d_call: TRBD2; cdr3_nt: TGTGCCAGCAGGGGGTCAAGCGGGGCTAGCACAGATACGCAGTATTTT; cdr3_aa: CASRGSSGASTDTQYF
v_call: TRBV5-1; clone_size: NA; j_call: TRBJ1-4; d_call: TRBD1; cdr3_nt: TGCGCCAGCAGCCCTCTGACAGGGCGGGGTAGGGAAAAACTGTTTTTT; cdr3_aa: CASSPLTGRGREKLFF
v_call: TRBV7-2; clone_size: NA; j_call: TRBJ1-2; d_call: NA; cdr3_nt: TGTGCCAGCAGCTTTTCCCATCGAGACTATGGCTACACCTTC; cdr3_aa: CASSFSHRDYGYTF
v_call: TRBV5-1; clone_size: NA; j_call: TRBJ2-7; d_call: NA; cdr3_nt: TGCGCCAGCAGCTTGGAGGGACTCGCTTACGAGCAGTACTTC; cdr3_aa: CASSLEGLAYEQYF
v_call: TRBV5-5; clone_size: NA; j_call: TRBJ2-5; d_call: TRBD1; cdr3_nt: TGTGCCAGCAGCTTGGGTATCGGGACAGCCCAAGAGACCCAGTACTTC; cdr3_aa: CASSLGIGTAQETQYF
v_call: TRBV5-6; clone_size: NA; j_call: TRBJ1-2; d_call: NA; cdr3_nt: TGTGCCAGCAGCTTGGGTCAGGCGATCTATGGCTACACCTTC; cdr3_aa: CASSLGQAIYGYTF
v_call: TRBV27; clone_size: once; j_call: TRBJ1-2; d_call: NA; cdr3_nt: TGTGCCAGCAGTTATGGTCAGGGTTCTGGCTACACCTTC; cdr3_aa: CASSYGQGSGYTF
v_call: TRBV30; clone_size: NA; j_call: TRBJ2-7; d_call: NA; cdr3_nt: TGTGCCTGGAGTGTGGTCCATAGCGGATACGAGCAGTACTTC; cdr3_aa: CAWSVVHSGYEQYF
v_call: TRBV24-1; clone_size: NA; j_call: TRBJ2-1; d_call: TRBD2; cdr3_nt: TGTGCCACCAGTGGGGCTAGCGGGGATTACAATGAGCAGTTCTTC; cdr3_aa: CATSGASGDYNEQFF
v_call: TRBV6-5; clone_size: NA; j_call: TRBJ2-5; d_call: TRBD2; cdr3_nt: TGTGCCAGCACTCCAGCGGGGGGAAAGACCCAGTACTTC; cdr3_aa: CASTPAGGKTQYF
v_call: TRBV5-1; clone_size: NA; j_call: TRBJ2-4; d_call: NA; cdr3_nt: TGCGCCAGCAGCTTGTCTGGCCAAAAACGGGACATTCAGTACTTC; cdr3_aa: CASSLSGQKRDIQYF
v_call: TRBV5-4; clone_size: NA; j_call: TRBJ2-3; d_call: NA; cdr3_nt: TGTGCCAGCAGCTCCGACTCTTATTGGGGCACAGATACGCAGTATTTT; cdr3_aa: CASSSDSYWGTDTQYF
v_call: TRBV10-3; clone_size: NA; j_call: TRBJ1-5; d_call: TRBD1; cdr3_nt: TGTGCCATCAGGGGGACAGGGGACAATCAGCCCCAGCATTTT; cdr3_aa: CAIRGTGDNQPQHF
v_call: TRBV27; clone_size: NA; j_call: TRBJ1-5; d_call: NA; cdr3_nt: TGTGCCAGCAGGCCCGCGGGACCCAATCAGCCCCAGCATTTT; cdr3_aa: CASRPAGPNQPQHF